Shown below are 5 T cell receptor beta chains from a single sample sequenced in a study of T cell responses to AZD1222 COVID-19 vaccine. Assay: immunoSEQ multiplex PCR; the TCRdb copy retains only in-frame clones and omits some. Of some 150,000 clones listed, around 95% were seen once; the top ten hold about 1.3%. The sample consisted of peripheral blood, taken on day 0 of AZD1222 vaccination. The receptor source for this set is an adult in good health.

The V and J genes are TRBV9 and TRBJ1-2; 7 bases align to TRBD1. CDR1 and CDR2 from the germline V gene are SGDLS and YYNGEE. Trimming took 4 bases from V and 6 from J; bases not matched to a gene: 12. The CDR3 sequence is 15 residues long. CDR3 sequence (DNA): TGTGCCAGCAGCCCTCGGGGGACAGCTTCACATGGCTACACCTTC. Residues: CASSPRGTASHGYTF. The full variable domain, rest sourced from reference TRBV9 and TRBJ1-2, is DSGVTQTPKHLITATGQRVTLRCSPRSGDLSVYWYQQSLDQGLQFLIQYYNGEERAKGNILERFSAQQFPDLHSELNLSSLELGDSALYFCASSPRGTASHGYTFGSGTRLTVV.

This chain connects TRBV19 to TRBJ2-1; 8 positions match TRBD2. V dropped 5 bases and J dropped 10; count of bases not matched to a gene: 4. This CDR3 comprises 12 residues. Germline V gene sequence: CDR1 LNHDA, CDR2 SQIVND (reference sequence). CDR3 protein: CASSPRGGEQFF. CDR3 nucleotide sequence: TGTGCCAGTAGTCCACGCGGGGGGGAGCAGTTCTTC.

The rearrangement links TRBV4-1 to TRBJ2-1; D gene ambiguous. Germline values: CDR1 MGHRA, CDR2 YSYEKL. V was clipped by 1 base and J by 7 bases, with 8 bases between them. This CDR3 region has 13 residues. For the CDR3, the DNA is TGCGCCAGCAGCCAAGCGAGGAGAAATGAGCAGTTCTTC. It codes for CASSQARRNEQFF.

The gene calls are TRBV19 and TRBJ1-4; a weak D match, TRBD1 (5 bases). Per germline, CDR1 LNHDA and CDR2 SQIVND (reference sequence). The V end was cut by 6 bases, the J end by 15 bases, with 26 bases between. CDR3 length equals 15 residues. CDR3 sequence reads: CASRDYYPETGVLFF. The CDR3 DNA sequence: TGTGCCAGTAGAGATTACTACCCCGAAACAGGAGTTTTGTTTTTT.

The chain is built from TRBV6-5 and TRBJ1-5, with D perhaps TRBD1 (6 bases). The ends were cut back, 6 bases at V and 2 bases at J, with 11 bases in the middle. This CDR3 is 14 amino acids long. In germline, CDR1 is MNHEY, CDR2 SVGAGI. CDR3 protein: CASSQPGGNQPQHF. CDR3 in DNA: TGTGCCAGCAGCCAACCAGGGGGCAATCAGCCCCAGCATTTT.